A single sample gave rise to the 26 T cell receptor beta chains below, sequenced in a study of shared clonotypes between healthy human individuals. The table came from immunoSEQ multiplex PCR; TCRdb's copy has only in-frame clones and leaves some out. The repertoire holds some 1,400,000 clones, with roughly 96% as singletons. The specimen was naive CD4+ T cells sorted from blood. The subset here: CD45RA+ positively selected. These TCRs come from a man aged 30 to 45 in good health.

This chain connects TRBV6-4 to TRBJ2-1; TRBD2 is a possible D gene (5 bases). Germline values: CDR1 MRHNA, CDR2 SNTAGT. V lost 6 bases and J lost 10, with 19 bases in between. CDR3 size: 14 residues. The CDR3, as DNA: TGTGCCAGCAGCGCCGGCCCCCCGCGGGCAGAGCAGTTCTTC. It translates to CASSAGPPRAEQFF.

The chain couples TRBV13 to TRBJ2-7; 7 bases map to TRBD1. The CDR3 is 15 amino acids. Germline CDR1 and CDR2: PRHDT and FYEKMQ (reference sequence). V was clipped by 1 base and J by 2 bases; unmatched bases: 5. The CDR3 coding sequence is TGTGCCAGCAGCTTAGCGGCAGGGGGACCCTACGAGCAGTACTTC. Residues: CASSLAAGGPYEQYF.

There are a few counts of this clone. Other nucleotide sequences from this sample produce the same CDR3. The V call is TRBV5-1, the J call TRBJ1-1, with D possibly being TRBD1 (5 bases). From germline, CDR1 is SGHRS and CDR2 YFSETQ. Trimming removed 0 bases from V and 0 bases from J, with 9 bases in between. This CDR3 comprises 15 residues. CDR3: CASSLVGTLNTEAFF. The CDR3 coding sequence is TGCGCCAGCAGCTTGGTAGGGACTCTGAACACTGAAGCTTTCTTT.

The CDR3 DNA reads as TGTGCCAGCAGCCGTGGGACTAGCGGGAGTAATGAGCAGTTCTTC. Its translation is CASSRGTSGSNEQFF. The chain joins TRBV7-6 to TRBJ2-1; 14 bases align to TRBD2. Per the germline V gene, CDR1 is SGHVS and CDR2 is FNYEAQ. There are 15 residues in the CDR3. Germline trimming cut 5 bases from V and 7 bases from J; bases unmatched to any gene: 4.

This rearrangement joins TRBV6-6 to TRBJ1-1, with a weak D call TRBD1 (6 bases). The germline V and J ends were trimmed by 6 bases and 5 bases, with 13 bases remaining between them. Per germline, CDR1 MNHNY and CDR2 SVGAGI (reference sequence). The CDR3 covers 13 residues. CDR3 sequence: CASRGTFRTEAFF. CDR3 bases: TGTGCCAGCAGAGGGACATTTCGGACTGAAGCTTTCTTT.

The V gene is TRBV14, the J gene TRBJ2-5; 11 bases align to TRBD1. Per the germline V gene, CDR1 is SGHDN and CDR2 is FVKESK. The CDR3 spans 15 residues. V shed 1 base and J 10 bases; nucleotides not matched to a gene: 8. This CDR3 reads CASSQGRTGGASQYF. CDR3 coding DNA: TGTGCCAGCAGCCAAGGCCGGACAGGGGGCGCCAGCCAGTACTTC.

This chain uses TRBV4-1 with TRBJ2-1, with a weak D call TRBD2 (6 bases). Germline V gene lookup returns CDR1 MGHRA and CDR2 YSYEKL. The CDR3 extends over 15 amino acids. V lost 1 base and J lost 12, with 19 bases in between. Here the CDR3 reads CASSQVGGRVYGQFF. In DNA, the CDR3 is TGCGCCAGCAGCCAAGTGGGGGGTAGGGTGTATGGGCAGTTCTTC.

The V and J genes are TRBV30 and TRBJ2-5, with 7 bases identical to TRBD1. Germline-derived CDR1 and CDR2 are GTSNPN and SVGIG (reference sequence). The trim removed 1 base at V and 1 base at J, leaving 6 bases unmatched. There are 15 residues in the CDR3. This CDR3 reads CAWSAPTGSQETQYF. CDR3 nucleotides: TGTGCCTGGAGTGCCCCGACAGGGAGCCAAGAGACCCAGTACTTC. The full variable domain, in which reference TRBV30 and TRBJ2-5 provide the parts outside the CDR3, is SQTIHQWPATLVQPVGSPLSLECTVEGTSNPNLYWYRQAAGRGLQLLFYSVGIGQISSEVPQNLSASRPQDRQFILSSKKLLLSDSGFYLCAWSAPTGSQETQYFGPGTRLLVL.

The genes are TRBV28 and TRBJ2-3, with TRBD2 identical over 7 bases. The germline CDR1 and CDR2 sequences are MDHEN and SYDVKM. The CDR3 is 11 amino acids. Germline trimming cut 4 bases from V and 13 bases from J; bases unmatched to any gene: 5. This CDR3 reads CASSYQGGKYF. CDR3 sequence (DNA): TGTGCCAGCAGTTACCAGGGAGGGAAGTATTTT.

The chain uses TRBV18 and TRBJ2-1; 8 bases fit TRBD1. Germline V gene data show CDR1 as KGHSH and CDR2 as LQKENI. The V gene end was trimmed by 1 base and the J gene end by 6 bases; junction bases not matched to a gene: 8. The CDR3 contains 16 residues. The CDR3 coding sequence is TGTGCCAGCTCACCACTCAGGCAGGGGGCGTCCAATGAGCAGTTCTTC. Residues: CASSPLRQGASNEQFF.

The chain couples TRBV28 to TRBJ2-7; D is unclear. Germline assignment: CDR1 MDHEN and CDR2 SYDVKM. Between the trimmed V and J ends, which lost 5 bases and 9 bases, there was a span of 14 bases. This CDR3 has 12 residues. The CDR3, as DNA: TGTGCCAGCAGTCCGCTAGGACGGTGGCAGTACTTC. Its translation is CASSPLGRWQYF.

The rearrangement uses TRBV5-4 and TRBJ2-1, with D uncertain. Germline V gene data show CDR1 as SGHNT and CDR2 as YYREEE (reference sequence). V lost 2 bases and J lost 9, with 12 bases in between. CDR3 length: 13 amino acids. The CDR3 sequence: CASSFPSSFEQFF. The CDR3 coding sequence is TGTGCCAGCAGCTTTCCCAGTAGTTTTGAGCAGTTCTTC.

Points on this clone: Distinct nucleotide sequences in the sample also encode this CDR3. The chain couples TRBV10-3 to TRBJ2-2; weak D call: TRBD2 (5 bases). Germline CDR1 is ENHRY and CDR2 is SYGVKD. The CDR3 sequence is 15 residues long. Trimming removed 3 bases from V and 1 base from J, with 9 bases in between. CDR3 in DNA: TGTGCCATCAGTGAATCCGGAGGGAACACCGGGGAGCTGTTTTTT. It codes for CAISESGGNTGELFF.

The chain combines TRBV2 with TRBJ2-5; 11 positions agree with TRBD2. The CDR3 loop spans 14 amino acids. After removal of 4 bases from V and 4 bases from J, the junction contained 2 bases not matched to a gene. Looked up from germline, CDR1 is SNHLY and CDR2 is FYNNEI. CDR3 sequence: CASSAGLAGETQYF. The CDR3 DNA sequence: TGTGCCAGCAGTGCCGGACTAGCGGGAGAGACCCAGTACTTC.

V usage is TRBV10-3 and J usage is TRBJ2-2; D might be TRBD2 (5 bases). The V end lost 10 bases, the J end lost 5 bases, and 20 bases lay between the germline ends. Germline V gene sequence: CDR1 ENHRY, CDR2 SYGVKD. The CDR3 covers 15 residues. The CDR3 DNA reads as TGTGCCACCCTCTTTTCTGCTTCGGGAACCGGGGAGCTGTTTTTT. This gives the protein CATLFSASGTGELFF.

The chain is built from TRBV15 and TRBJ2-7; 8 nucleotides line up with TRBD1. The CDR3 runs to 15 residues. The V gene's germline CDR1 is LNHNV and CDR2 YYDKDF (reference sequence). After removal of 1 base from V and 4 bases from J, the junction contained 6 bases not matched to a gene. The CDR3 sequence is CATSRGTGSGYEQYF. DNA for the CDR3: TGTGCCACCAGCAGAGGGACAGGGAGCGGGTACGAGCAGTACTTC.

Note on this clone: The same CDR3 can be traced to other DNA sequences in this sample. The chain combines TRBV5-4 with TRBJ2-7; D is perhaps TRBD2 (6 bases). The CDR3 is 15 amino acids. V dropped 0 bases and J dropped 0 bases, with 10 bases sitting between them. Per the germline V gene, CDR1 is SGHNT and CDR2 is YYREEE (reference sequence). Here the CDR3 reads CASSLGGGSSYEQYF. The CDR3 nucleotides are TGTGCCAGCAGCTTGGGTGGAGGGAGCTCCTACGAGCAGTACTTC.

The J gene is TRBJ2-7, the V gene TRBV7-9, with 7 nucleotides matching TRBD1. Germline CDR1 is SEHNR and CDR2 is FQNEAQ (reference sequence). The CDR3 runs 12 residues. J lost 9 bases, V lost 5 bases, and 7 bases had no gene match. DNA of the CDR3: TGTGCCAGCAGCACACGACAGGGTCGGCAGTACTTC. This sequence encodes CASSTRQGRQYF.

The chain has TRBV18 and TRBJ2-2; D is perhaps TRBD1 (6 bases). Trimming cost V 6 bases and J 1 base, with 15 bases left between them. From germline, CDR1 is KGHSH and CDR2 LQKENI. CDR3 size: 16 residues. The CDR3 DNA reads as TGTGCCAGCTCTCCCAACAGGGTTGGGAACACCGGGGAGCTGTTTTTT. This gives the protein CASSPNRVGNTGELFF.

V is TRBV7-9 and J is TRBJ1-3; D might be TRBD1 (5 bases). The V end was cut by 5 bases, the J end by 7 bases, with 9 bases between. The CDR3 is 12 residues long. Germline lookup yields CDR1 SEHNR and CDR2 FQNEAQ (reference sequence). The CDR3 here is CASSPKGNTIYF. CDR3 bases: TGTGCCAGCAGCCCGAAGGGGAACACCATATATTTT.

This chain joins TRBV9 and TRBJ2-3; D not certain. Trimming stripped 6 bases from V and 1 base from J, with 18 bases between. The CDR3 consists of 16 residues. CDR1 and CDR2 (germline): SGDLS, YYNGEE. The CDR3 sequence: CASNLNGELGTDTQYF. CDR3 DNA sequence: TGTGCCAGCAACCTGAATGGTGAGTTAGGCACAGATACGCAGTATTTT.

V gene TRBV5-4 combines with J gene TRBJ2-7; perhaps TRBD2 as D (6 bases). This CDR3 has 15 residues. CDR1 and CDR2 (germline): SGHNT, YYREEE (reference sequence). V lost 0 bases and J 5 bases, leaving 15 bases between the germline ends. CDR3 loop: CASSLAFGGFNEQYF. The CDR3 coding sequence is TGTGCCAGCAGCTTGGCCTTTGGAGGGTTCAACGAGCAGTACTTC.

The chain combines TRBV5-1 with TRBJ2-3; the D is unclear. Germline V gene sequence: CDR1 SGHRS, CDR2 YFSETQ. This CDR3 is 15 amino acids long. The V end lost 1 base, the J end lost 0 bases, and 9 bases lay between the germline ends. The CDR3 DNA follows: TGCGCCAGCAGCTTGCTGGGGTTTAGCACAGATACGCAGTATTTT. Its translation: CASSLLGFSTDTQYF.

The rearrangement joins TRBV4-1 to TRBJ1-5, with D hard to call. Trimming took off 0 bases at V and 3 bases at J, with 9 bases between the two ends. CDR1 is MGHRA, CDR2 YSYEKL, per germline. There are 15 residues in the CDR3. CDR3 bases: TGCGCCAGCAGCCAAGAATTACAGTTCAATCAGCCCCAGCATTTT. It encodes CASSQELQFNQPQHF.

The gene calls are TRBV2 and TRBJ2-7, with 8 positions matching TRBD1. CDR1 SNHLY and CDR2 FYNNEI come from the germline V gene. V dropped 6 bases and J dropped 3; count of bases not matched to a gene: 22. The CDR3 runs 19 residues. The CDR3 DNA follows: TGTGCCAGCAGAGGCACGACAGGGGAAGATGGAAGTAGTCGCTACGAGCAGTACTTC. This codes for CASRGTTGEDGSSRYEQYF.

The chain links TRBV7-9 to TRBJ2-1; tentatively, D is TRBD2 (6 bases). Germline loops: CDR1 SEHNR, CDR2 FQNEAQ (reference sequence). This CDR3 region has 19 residues. Trimming pared 4 bases from V and 2 bases from J, leaving 24 bases between. The CDR3 DNA is TGTGCCAGCAGCTCGAGGGTCTCTAGCGAAGCGGGCACCTACAATGAGCAGTTCTTC. Its protein product is CASSSRVSSEAGTYNEQFF. The complete variable domain, with remaining parts taken from reference TRBV7-9 and TRBJ2-1, reads DTGVSQNPRHKITKRGQNVTFRCDPISEHNRLYWYRQTLGQGPEFLTYFQNEAQLEKSRLLSDRFSAERPKGSFSTLEIQRTEQGDSAMYLCASSSRVSSEAGTYNEQFFGPGTRLTVL.